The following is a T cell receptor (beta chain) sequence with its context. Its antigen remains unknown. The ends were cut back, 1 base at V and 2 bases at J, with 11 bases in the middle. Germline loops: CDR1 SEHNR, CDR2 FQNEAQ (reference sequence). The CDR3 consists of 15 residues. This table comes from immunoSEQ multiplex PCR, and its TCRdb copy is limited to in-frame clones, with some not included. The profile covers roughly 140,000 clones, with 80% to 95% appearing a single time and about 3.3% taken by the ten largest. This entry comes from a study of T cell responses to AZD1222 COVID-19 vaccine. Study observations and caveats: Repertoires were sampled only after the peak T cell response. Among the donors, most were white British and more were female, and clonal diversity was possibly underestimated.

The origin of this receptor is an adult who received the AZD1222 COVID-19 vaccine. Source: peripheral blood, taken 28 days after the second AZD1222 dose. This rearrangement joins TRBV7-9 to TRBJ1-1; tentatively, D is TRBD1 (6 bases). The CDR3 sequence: CASSLGDTVNTEAFF. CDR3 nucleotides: TGTGCCAGCAGCTTAGGGGACACAGTAAACACTGAAGCTTTCTTT.